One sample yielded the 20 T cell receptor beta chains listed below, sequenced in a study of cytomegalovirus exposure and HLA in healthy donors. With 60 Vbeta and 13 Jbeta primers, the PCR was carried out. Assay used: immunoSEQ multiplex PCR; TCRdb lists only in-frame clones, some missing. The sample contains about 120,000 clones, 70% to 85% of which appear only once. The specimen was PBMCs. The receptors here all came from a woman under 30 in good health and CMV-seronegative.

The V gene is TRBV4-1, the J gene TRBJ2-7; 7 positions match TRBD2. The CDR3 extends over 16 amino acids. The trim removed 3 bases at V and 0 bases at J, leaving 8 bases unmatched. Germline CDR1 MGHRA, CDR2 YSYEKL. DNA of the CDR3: TGCGCCAGCAGCCAGGGTCCTAGCGGCCCCTCCTACGAGCAGTACTTC. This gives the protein CASSQGPSGPSYEQYF.

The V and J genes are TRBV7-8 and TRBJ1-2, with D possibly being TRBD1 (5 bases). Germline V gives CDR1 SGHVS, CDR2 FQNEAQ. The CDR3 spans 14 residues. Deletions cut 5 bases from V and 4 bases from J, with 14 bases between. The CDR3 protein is CASSPIHGGYGYTF. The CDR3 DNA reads TGTGCCAGCAGCCCAATTCACGGGGGCTATGGCTACACCTTC. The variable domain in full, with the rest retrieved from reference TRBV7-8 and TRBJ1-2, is GAGVSQSPRYKVAKRGQDVALRCDPISGHVSLFWYQQALGQGPEFLTYFQNEAQLDKSGLPSDRFFAERPEGSVSTLKIQRTQQEDSAVYLCASSPIHGGYGYTFGSGTRLTVV.

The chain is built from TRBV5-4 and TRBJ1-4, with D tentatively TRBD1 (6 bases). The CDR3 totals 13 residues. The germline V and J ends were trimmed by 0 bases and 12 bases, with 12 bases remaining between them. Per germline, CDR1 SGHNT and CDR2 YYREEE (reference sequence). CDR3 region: CASSLDPGVELFF. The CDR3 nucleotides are TGTGCCAGCAGCTTGGATCCAGGGGTCGAACTGTTTTTT.

The CDR3 DNA reads as TGTGCCAGCAGTTACCTTAAAGGGGGGGAATATGGCTACACCTTC. Translating gives CASSYLKGGEYGYTF. The V gene is TRBV6-6, the J gene TRBJ1-2; maybe TRBD1 (6 bases). The CDR3 extends over 15 amino acids. CDR1 and CDR2 from the germline V gene are MNHNY and SVGAGI (reference sequence). Trimming took off 2 bases at V and 5 bases at J, with 15 bases between the two ends.

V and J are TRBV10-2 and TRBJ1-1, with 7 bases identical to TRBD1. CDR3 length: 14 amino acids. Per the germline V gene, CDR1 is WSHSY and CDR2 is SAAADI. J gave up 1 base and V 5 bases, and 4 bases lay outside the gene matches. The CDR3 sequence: CASSRTGWNTEAFF. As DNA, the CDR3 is TGCGCCAGCAGTCGGACAGGATGGAACACTGAAGCTTTCTTT.

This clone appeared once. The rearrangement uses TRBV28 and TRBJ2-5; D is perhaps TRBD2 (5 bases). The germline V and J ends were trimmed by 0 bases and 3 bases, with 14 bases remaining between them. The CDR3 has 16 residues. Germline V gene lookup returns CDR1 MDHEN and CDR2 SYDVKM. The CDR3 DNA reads TGTGCCAGCAGTTTATGGGAACAAGGAGGAGAAGAGACCCAGTACTTC. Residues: CASSLWEQGGEETQYF. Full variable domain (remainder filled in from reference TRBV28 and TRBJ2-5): DVKVTQSSRYLVKRTGEKVFLECVQDMDHENMFWYRQDPGLGLRLIYFSYDVKMKEKGDIPEGYSVSREKKERFSLILESASTNQTSMYLCASSLWEQGGEETQYFGPGTRLLVL.

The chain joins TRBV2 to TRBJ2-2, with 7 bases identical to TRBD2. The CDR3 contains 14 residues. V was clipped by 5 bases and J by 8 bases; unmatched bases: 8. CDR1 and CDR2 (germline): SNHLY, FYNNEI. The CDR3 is CASSPSGLTGELFF. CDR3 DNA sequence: TGTGCCAGCAGTCCTAGCGGCTTGACTGGGGAGCTGTTTTTT. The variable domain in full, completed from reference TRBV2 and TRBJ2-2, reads EPEVTQTPSHQVTQMGQEVILRCVPISNHLYFYWYRQILGQKVEFLVSFYNNEISEKSEIFDDQFSVERPDGSNFTLKIRSTKLEDSAMYFCASSPSGLTGELFFGEGSRLTVL.

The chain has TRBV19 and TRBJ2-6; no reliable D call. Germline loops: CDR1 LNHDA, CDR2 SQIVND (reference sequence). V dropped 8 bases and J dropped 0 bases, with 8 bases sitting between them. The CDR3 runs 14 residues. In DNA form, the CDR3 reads TGTGCCAGTGGGTACAGCTCTGGGGCCAACGTCCTGACTTTC. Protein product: CASGYSSGANVLTF.

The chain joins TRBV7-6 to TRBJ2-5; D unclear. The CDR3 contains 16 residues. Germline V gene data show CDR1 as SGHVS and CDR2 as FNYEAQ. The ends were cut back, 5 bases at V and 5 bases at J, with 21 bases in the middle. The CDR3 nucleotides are TGTGCCAGCAGCCGCGACTCTTCGGCGAAAGTGGAGACCCAGTACTTC. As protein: CASSRDSSAKVETQYF.

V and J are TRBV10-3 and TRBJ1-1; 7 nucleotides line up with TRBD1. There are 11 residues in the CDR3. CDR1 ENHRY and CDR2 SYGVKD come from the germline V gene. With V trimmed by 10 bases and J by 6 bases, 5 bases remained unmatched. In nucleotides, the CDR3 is TGTGCCACCCAGGGGGGTGCTGAAGCTTTCTTT. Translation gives CATQGGAEAFF.

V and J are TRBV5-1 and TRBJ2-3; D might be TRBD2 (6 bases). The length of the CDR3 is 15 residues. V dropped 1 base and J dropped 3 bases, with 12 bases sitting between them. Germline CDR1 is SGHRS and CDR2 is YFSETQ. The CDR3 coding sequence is TGCGCCAGCAGCTTGAAGGAGGGGAGGACAGATACGCAGTATTTT. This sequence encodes CASSLKEGRTDTQYF.

The CDR3 DNA follows: TGTGCCAGCTCACTGCACGGGGGAGATGAGCAGTTCTTC. Translated, it gives CASSLHGGDEQFF. The J gene is TRBJ2-1, the V gene TRBV2; weak D call: TRBD2 (6 bases). The CDR3 has 13 residues. Germline-derived CDR1 and CDR2 are SNHLY and FYNNEI. V lost 8 bases, J lost 8 bases, and 16 bases lay in between.

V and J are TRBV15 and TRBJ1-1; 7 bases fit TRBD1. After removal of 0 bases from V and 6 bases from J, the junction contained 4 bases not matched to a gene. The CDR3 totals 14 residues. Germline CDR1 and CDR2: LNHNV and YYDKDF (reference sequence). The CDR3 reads CATSRETGDPEAFF. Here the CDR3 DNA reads TGTGCCACCAGCAGAGAAACAGGGGACCCTGAAGCTTTCTTT.

The chain's CDR3 is CAWSPSSGQPQHF. The CDR3 DNA sequence: TGTGCCTGGAGCCCCTCAAGCGGTCAGCCCCAGCATTTT. The J gene is TRBJ1-5, the V gene TRBV30; D is uncertain. Germline V CDR1 and CDR2: GTSNPN, SVGIG (reference sequence). The CDR3 length is 13 residues. The ends were cut back, 3 bases at V and 6 bases at J, with 12 bases in the middle. Drawing the rest from reference TRBV30 and TRBJ1-5, the complete variable domain is SQTIHQWPATLVQPVGSPLSLECTVEGTSNPNLYWYRQAAGRGLQLLFYSVGIGQISSEVPQNLSASRPQDRQFILSSKKLLLSDSGFYLCAWSPSSGQPQHFGDGTRLSIL.

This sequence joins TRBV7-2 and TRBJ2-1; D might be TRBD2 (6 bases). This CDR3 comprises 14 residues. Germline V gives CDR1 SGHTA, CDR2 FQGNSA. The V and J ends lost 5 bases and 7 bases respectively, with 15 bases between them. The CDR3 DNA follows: TGTGCCAGCAGCGCGGGACGGATCTTAAATGAGCAGTTCTTC. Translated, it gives CASSAGRILNEQFF.

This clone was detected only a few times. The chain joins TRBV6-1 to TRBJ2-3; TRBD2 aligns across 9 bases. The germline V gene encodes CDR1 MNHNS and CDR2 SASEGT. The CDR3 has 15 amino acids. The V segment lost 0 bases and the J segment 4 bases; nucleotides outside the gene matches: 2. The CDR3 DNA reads TGTGCCAGCAGTGAAGCGGGCGGGGGGGCAGATACGCAGTATTTT. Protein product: CASSEAGGGADTQYF.

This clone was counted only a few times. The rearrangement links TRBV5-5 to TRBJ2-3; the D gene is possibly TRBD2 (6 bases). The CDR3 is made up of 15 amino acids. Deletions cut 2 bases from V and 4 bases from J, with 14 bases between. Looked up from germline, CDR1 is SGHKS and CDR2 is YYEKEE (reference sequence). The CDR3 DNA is TGTGCCAGCAGCTTAGGGGCGAGGGAGGCAGATACGCAGTATTTT. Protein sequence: CASSLGAREADTQYF. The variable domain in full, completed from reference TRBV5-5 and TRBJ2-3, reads DAGVTQSPTHLIKTRGQQVTLRCSPISGHKSVSWYQQVLGQGPQFIFQYYEKEERGRGNFPDRFSARQFPNYSSELNVNALLLGDSALYLCASSLGAREADTQYFGPGTRLTVL.

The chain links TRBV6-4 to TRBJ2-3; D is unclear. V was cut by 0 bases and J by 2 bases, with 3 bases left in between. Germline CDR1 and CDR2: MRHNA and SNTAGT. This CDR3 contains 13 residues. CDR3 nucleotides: TGTGCCAGCAGTGACTCAGCCACAGATACGCAGTATTTT. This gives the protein CASSDSATDTQYF.

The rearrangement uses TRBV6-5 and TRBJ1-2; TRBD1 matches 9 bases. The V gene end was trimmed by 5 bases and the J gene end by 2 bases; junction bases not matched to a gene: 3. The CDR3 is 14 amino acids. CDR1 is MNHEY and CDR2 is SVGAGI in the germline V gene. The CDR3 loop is CASSRGTGNYGYTF. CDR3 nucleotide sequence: TGTGCCAGCAGTCGCGGGACAGGGAACTATGGCTACACCTTC.

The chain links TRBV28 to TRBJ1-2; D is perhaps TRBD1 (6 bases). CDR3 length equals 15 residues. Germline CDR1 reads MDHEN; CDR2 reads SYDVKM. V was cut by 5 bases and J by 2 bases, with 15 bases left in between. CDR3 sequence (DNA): TGTGCCAGCAGTACGTCCAGGGACACGAACTATGGCTACACCTTC. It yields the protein CASSTSRDTNYGYTF.